The clone carrying this T cell receptor (beta chain) has a handful of counts. What it binds is not known. The CDR3 is 15 amino acids. The V segment lost 0 bases and the J segment 8 bases; nucleotides outside the gene matches: 7. The record originates from a study of CD8 T cells in ankylosing spondylitis. Overall study results and limits: Past research had described some motif variants in reactive arthritis synovial fluid and blood. Those disease-linked clones were CD8+; they were also relatively rare in peripheral blood. Characteristic, it appeared, of ankylosing spondylitis blood was a TCR beta motif of several highly homologous variants.

Quantitative 5'-RACE with molecular barcodes generated TCR beta libraries. Using its own MiXCR run on the 5' RACE reads, TCRdb lists one record per CDR3 protein. Of about 220,000 distinct CDR3 sequences in the sample, about 10% were seen once. This rearrangement joins TRBV12-3 or TRBV12-4 to TRBJ2-1; TRBD1 matches 7 bases. The TCR comes from a male donor with ankylosing spondylitis or in good health (not recorded which). The sample comprised blood, either unsorted or a sorted T cell fraction (not recorded which). DNA for the CDR3: TGTGCCAGCAGTTTAGCGCGAGGGGGCAAGGATGAGCAGTTCTTC. This translates into CASSLARGGKDEQFF.